This record concerns one TCR beta chain sequence. Per the original methods: Reference gene primer amplification yielded estimated nucleated cell counts. TCRdb's copy holds only in-frame clones and misses some; the assay was immunoSEQ multiplex PCR. That table supplies the V and J calls and clone size; D and trimming were determined from the DNA. The repertoire holds about 140,000 clones, approximately 80% seen once, with 4.5% to 5% in the top ten. The germline CDR1 and CDR2 sequences are SGHRS and YFSETQ. With V trimmed by 4 bases and J by 5 bases, 5 bases remained unmatched. The CDR3 spans 14 residues. The data were obtained in a study of blood T cell repertoires in COVID-19. Study at large: The United States, Italy and Spain provided the acute and convalescent COVID-19 samples. T cells, B-cell-depleted T cells, or PBMCs provided the cDNA or gDNA that served as material.

The genes are TRBV5-1 and TRBJ1-1; 10 bases align to TRBD1. Sequencing was performed on peripheral blood. This receptor was identified in a woman older than 75 with active or convalescent COVID-19. The CDR3 DNA sequence: TGCGCCAGCAGCCCGGGACAGGGGTATACTGAAGCTTTCTTT. Residues: CASSPGQGYTEAFF.